This T cell receptor beta chain appears in the sequencing data of a study of beta chain features in type 1 diabetes. Study context: Comparable age, gender and cell yields were observed in patients relative to healthy donors. Researchers looked at about 110 million sorted cells across all samples. Overall study findings and caveats: Within the patient group, naive, central memory and Treg TCRB repertoires appeared more similar to each other than within healthy donors. Cells with high TCR expression could be over-represented when cDNA is sequenced.

The investigators reverse transcribed all of the isolated RNA, so they sequenced expressed TCRB transcripts. Here immunoSEQ multiplex PCR was the method, and the copy in TCRdb shows in-frame clones only, minus some. The sample has some 900,000 clones, 15% to 20% seen once; the top ten hold 0.02% to 0.025%. Only a few counts were recorded for this clone. What it binds is unknown. CDR1 SGHNT and CDR2 YYREEE come from the germline V gene (reference sequence). Trimming cost V 0 bases and J 2 bases, with 15 bases left between them. The CDR3 covers 16 residues. Sequenced: naive CD4+ T cells from blood. The rearrangement links TRBV5-4 to TRBJ2-7; weak D call: TRBD2 (6 bases). The receptor was isolated from a woman aged 18 to 35 in good health. The CDR3 sequence is CASSLGSGGIAYEQYF. DNA for the CDR3: TGTGCCAGCAGCTTGGGGTCTGGCGGGATCGCCTACGAGCAGTACTTC.